This T cell receptor beta chain was identified in a study of CD8 T cells in Susac syndrome. The CDR3 loop spans 17 amino acids. The germline V gene has CDR1 SGHTA and CDR2 FQGNSA. V was pared by 1 base and J by 7 bases, with 11 bases of the junction left unmatched. Sequencing of TCR beta was performed on blood CD8+ T cells and on blood CD4+ T cells. Each Susac syndrome patient had definite or probable disease by recently defined criteria. TEMRA cells were FACS-enriched, and CD8+ and CD4+ T cells were isolated negatively. Reverse transcription used about 0.5 to 1 ug RNA and random hexamers. Amplification of TCR beta CDR3 was carried out by immunoSEQ multiplex PCR, which covered 54 Vbeta and 13 Jbeta segments. TCRdb called the immunoSEQ multiplex PCR reads again in MiXCR, with one record for every CDR3 protein. Of 95,000 to 150,000 distinct CDR3 sequences in the sample, roughly 95% are singletons; the top ten hold less than 0.15%.

This sequence originates from a human donor with Susac syndrome. Input material: CD4+ T cells from PBMCs. The chain links TRBV7-2 to TRBJ2-7; TRBD2 matches 12 bases. Here the CDR3 reads CASSLEGLAGRTGEQYF. In DNA, the CDR3 is TGTGCCAGCAGCTTAGAGGGACTAGCGGGCAGGACAGGGGAGCAGTACTTC.